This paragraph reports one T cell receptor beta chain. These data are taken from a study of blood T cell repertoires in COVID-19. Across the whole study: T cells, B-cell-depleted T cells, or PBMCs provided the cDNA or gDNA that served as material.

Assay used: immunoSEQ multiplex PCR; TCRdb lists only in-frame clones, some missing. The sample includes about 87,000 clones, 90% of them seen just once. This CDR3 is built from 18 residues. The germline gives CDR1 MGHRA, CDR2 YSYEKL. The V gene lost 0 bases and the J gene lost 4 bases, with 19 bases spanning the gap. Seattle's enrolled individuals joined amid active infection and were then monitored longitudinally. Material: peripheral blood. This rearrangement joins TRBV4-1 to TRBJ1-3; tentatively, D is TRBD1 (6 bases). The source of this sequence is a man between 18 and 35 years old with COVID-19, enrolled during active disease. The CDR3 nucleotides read TGCGCCAGCAGCCAAGATTCGGGGGGCAGGGTGGACGGAAACACCATATATTTT. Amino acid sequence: CASSQDSGGRVDGNTIYF.